Shown below are 20 T cell receptor beta chains from a single sample sequenced in a study of graft-versus-host responses after intestinal transplantation listed by TCRdb under 2021. Per the publication, the time point label means: cells obtained before transplantation from donor or recipient. Library preparation was by the immunoSEQ multiplex PCR assay. Imported from immuneACCESS, the table was reduced by TCRdb to in-frame sequences with V and J called. These copies leave out some clones; in studies compared against another copy, an unresolved V gene accounts for under half, and the cause of the remainder is not known. Across this sample there are 100,000 or so clones, with roughly nine tenths seen only once. 0.17% of the sample is in the top ten clones. These receptors have no identified antigens. Here the sequenced sample was unstimulated CD4+ T cells sorted from spleen or lymph node cells, taken before intestinal transplant. Receptors originate from a human donor who received an intestinal transplant.

Written as DNA, the CDR3 is TGCGCCAGCAGCTTTCGTCCAGGGGAAACAGATACGCAGTATTTT. This translates into CASSFRPGETDTQYF. The rearrangement uses TRBV5-1 and TRBJ2-3; TRBD1 might be the D (6 bases). CDR1 and CDR2 (germline): SGHRS, YFSETQ. Trimming pared 2 bases from V and 3 bases from J, leaving 13 bases between. The CDR3 is 15 residues long.

The chain has TRBV5-1 and TRBJ2-3, with D possibly TRBD1 on 6 matching bases. Germline V gives CDR1 SGHRS, CDR2 YFSETQ. The CDR3 length is 14 residues. Trimming took 2 bases from V and 2 from J, leaving 9 bases between them. In nucleotides, the CDR3 is TGCGCCAGCAGCTTAGACAGGACCACAGATACGCAGTATTTT. Translation: CASSLDRTTDTQYF.

V and J are TRBV7-9 and TRBJ1-1; TRBD1 might be the D (5 bases). CDR3 length: 15 residues. Per germline, CDR1 SEHNR and CDR2 FQNEAQ (reference sequence). Trimming pared 1 base from V and 4 bases from J, leaving 13 bases between. The CDR3, as DNA: TGTGCCAGCAGCTTAGTCGGGGGAACGGGCACTGAAGCTTTCTTT. Translation gives CASSLVGGTGTEAFF.

The chain is built from TRBV5-1 and TRBJ2-7; 9 nucleotides agree with TRBD2. J lost 2 bases, V lost 9 bases, and 12 bases had no gene match. Per germline, CDR1 SGHRS and CDR2 YFSETQ. The length of the CDR3 is 15 residues. The CDR3 is CATAFGAGGPYEQYF. The CDR3 DNA reads TGCGCCACCGCCTTTGGTGCGGGAGGGCCCTACGAGCAGTACTTC.

J is TRBJ2-7 and V is TRBV28, with D tentatively TRBD1 (6 bases). The CDR3 has 15 amino acids. V lost 5 bases and J 0 bases, leaving 14 bases between the germline ends. CDR1 is MDHEN and CDR2 is SYDVKM in the germline V gene. CDR3 residues: CASSLTGVSSYEQYF. In nucleotides, the CDR3 is TGTGCCAGCAGTCTGACAGGAGTGAGCTCCTACGAGCAGTACTTC.

The genes are TRBV6-5 and TRBJ1-4, with 11 bases fitting TRBD1. The CDR3 length is 15 residues. V lost 6 bases and J lost 4; bases outside the gene matches: 4. CDR1 is MNHEY and CDR2 is SVGAGI in the germline V gene. CDR3 protein: CASRPGQGGNEKLFF. The CDR3 DNA sequence: TGTGCCAGCAGGCCGGGACAGGGGGGTAATGAAAAACTGTTTTTT.

The V and J genes are TRBV6-5 and TRBJ2-3, with D perhaps matching TRBD2 (6 bases). CDR1 MNHEY and CDR2 SVGAGI come from the germline V gene. With 6 bases removed from V and 4 bases from J, the gap between germline ends came to 17 bases. The CDR3 covers 15 residues. The CDR3 bases are TGTGCCAGCAGACGCCGACTAGAAATGGCAGATACGCAGTATTTT. Encoded protein: CASRRRLEMADTQYF.

This sequence joins TRBV28 and TRBJ1-6; 9 bases agree with TRBD1. CDR3 size: 16 residues. After removal of 5 bases from V and 4 bases from J, the junction contained 6 bases not matched to a gene. CDR1 and CDR2 (germline): MDHEN, SYDVKM. The DNA of the CDR3 is TGTGCCAGCAGTCGAACCGGGACAGGGTATAATTCACCCCTCCACTTT. Translated: CASSRTGTGYNSPLHF.

This chain joins TRBV28 and TRBJ1-1; D not resolved. CDR3 length: 12 residues. Germline assignment: CDR1 MDHEN and CDR2 SYDVKM. The ends were cut back, 4 bases at V and 3 bases at J, with 6 bases in the middle. CDR3 bases: TGTGCCAGCAGTTACCGGGACACTGAAGCTTTCTTT. Translation gives CASSYRDTEAFF. Supplemented by reference TRBV28 and TRBJ1-1, the full variable domain reads DVKVTQSSRYLVKRTGEKVFLECVQDMDHENMFWYRQDPGLGLRLIYFSYDVKMKEKGDIPEGYSVSREKKERFSLILESASTNQTSMYLCASSYRDTEAFFGQGTRLTVV.

The CDR3 is CASSLARLAGYNEQFF. The CDR3 DNA sequence: TGTGCCAGCAGCTTAGCGCGTCTAGCGGGGTACAATGAGCAGTTCTTC. This chain uses TRBV11-1 with TRBJ2-1, with 9 bases matching TRBD2. The trim removed 0 bases at V and 4 bases at J, leaving 4 bases unmatched. The CDR3 is 16 residues long. CDR1 and CDR2 from the germline V gene are SGHAT and FQDESV (reference sequence).

CDR3 residues: CASSLALDSEAFF. Here the CDR3 DNA reads TGCGCCAGCAGCTTGGCTCTGGACAGTGAAGCTTTCTTT. The V call is TRBV5-1, the J call TRBJ1-1; D possibly corresponds to TRBD1 (6 bases). V lost 0 bases, J lost 7 bases, and 10 bases lay in between. The CDR3 covers 13 residues. Germline assignment: CDR1 SGHRS and CDR2 YFSETQ.

This chain connects TRBV6-5 to TRBJ2-5; possibly TRBD1 for D (5 bases). V was clipped by 8 bases and J by 4 bases, with 17 bases between them. This CDR3 has 14 amino acids. Germline CDR1 reads MNHEY; CDR2 reads SVGAGI. CDR3 loop: CASGVFQGGETQYF. CDR3 coding DNA: TGTGCCAGCGGGGTTTTCCAGGGTGGAGAGACCCAGTACTTC.

The chain joins TRBV7-7 to TRBJ2-5; possible D gene TRBD2, 7 bases. The ends were cut back, 1 base at V and 4 bases at J, with 16 bases in the middle. The CDR3 length is 16 residues. CDR1 is SSHAT and CDR2 is FNYEAQ in the germline V gene (reference sequence). CDR3 in amino acids: CASSLEGGGTPETQYF. The CDR3 nucleotides are TGTGCCAGCAGCTTAGAAGGGGGGGGAACTCCAGAGACCCAGTACTTC.

The CDR3 sequence: CASSLAGPRSYEQYF. The CDR3 nucleotides read TGCGCCAGCAGTCTAGCGGGGCCGCGTTCCTACGAGCAGTACTTC. V gene TRBV5-1 combines with J gene TRBJ2-7; 9 bases line up with TRBD2. The CDR3 is made up of 15 amino acids. Per germline, CDR1 SGHRS and CDR2 YFSETQ. J gave up 1 base and V 5 bases, and 7 bases lay outside the gene matches.

This chain connects TRBV11-2 to TRBJ2-3; 12 nucleotides align to TRBD2. The CDR3 extends over 16 amino acids. Trimming at V came to 4 bases and at J to 0 bases, leaving 2 bases not matched to a gene. Germline CDR1 SGHAT, CDR2 FQNNGV. In DNA, the CDR3 is TGTGCCAGCAGCTGGGGGACTAGCGGGAGCACAGATACGCAGTATTTT. Translating gives CASSWGTSGSTDTQYF.

The rearrangement joins TRBV27 to TRBJ2-7; D ambiguous. This CDR3 comprises 14 residues. Trimming cost V 4 bases and J 5 bases, with 15 bases left between them. Germline loops: CDR1 MNHEY, CDR2 SMNVEV (reference sequence). This CDR3 reads CASSSFTSIDEQYF. The CDR3 DNA follows: TGTGCCAGCAGTTCGTTTACGTCTATCGACGAGCAGTACTTC.

The chain has TRBV15 and TRBJ2-7, with 11 nucleotides matching TRBD2. The V and J ends lost 0 bases and 5 bases, in that order; junction bases with no gene match: 3. Germline CDR1 LNHNV, CDR2 YYDKDF (reference sequence). This CDR3 spans 15 amino acids. CDR3 sequence: CATSRELAGGHEQYF. As DNA, the CDR3 is TGTGCCACCAGCAGAGAGCTAGCGGGGGGCCACGAGCAGTACTTC.

The chain carries TRBV19 and TRBJ2-7, with D perhaps TRBD1 (5 bases). Germline V gene lookup returns CDR1 LNHDA and CDR2 SQIVND (reference sequence). Between the trimmed V and J ends, which lost 3 bases and 1 base, there was a span of 19 bases. This CDR3 has 17 residues. The CDR3 region has the DNA TGTGCCAGTAGTATGACAGCCCCGTCCCCTCTTTCCTACGAGCAGTACTTC. Its translation is CASSMTAPSPLSYEQYF.

V is TRBV12-5 and J is TRBJ1-6; D is possibly TRBD1 (6 bases). The CDR3 has 13 amino acids. The ends were cut back, 6 bases at V and 7 bases at J, with 10 bases in the middle. CDR1 is LGHNT, CDR2 FRNRAP, per germline. The CDR3 nucleotides read TGTGCTAGTGGGGGGGCTAGCAATTCACCCCTCCACTTT. Translated: CASGGASNSPLHF.

The chain couples TRBV6-1 to TRBJ2-7, with 9 bases identical to TRBD1. CDR1 MNHNS and CDR2 SASEGT come from the germline V gene. J was trimmed by 3 bases and V by 5 bases; bases with no gene match: 5. The CDR3 is 14 amino acids. The CDR3 region is CASSSGTGFYEQYF. CDR3 DNA sequence: TGTGCCAGCAGTTCGGGGACAGGGTTCTACGAGCAGTACTTC.